The clone carrying this T cell receptor (beta chain) was seen a few times. Its antigen is not known. This specimen comes from a study of cytomegalovirus exposure and HLA in healthy donors. Study conclusions and caveats: Later analysis identified several of the most significant clusters that appeared linked to common viral pathogens. In vitro confirmation showed a few CMV-associated chains to be CMV antigen specific.

Germline CDR1 reads KGHSH; CDR2 reads LQKENI. The CDR3 spans 13 residues. This PCR relied on a set of 60 Vbeta primers and 13 Jbeta primers. Assay: immunoSEQ multiplex PCR; the TCRdb copy retains only in-frame clones and omits some. The repertoire has 97,000 or so clones, about a tenth of them found once; the top ten carry roughly 4.7%. The sample was PBMCs. This sequence was found in a man between 50 and 59 years old in good health and CMV-seropositive. This chain links TRBV18 with TRBJ2-7; maybe TRBD2 (6 bases). The DNA end is a closer match to TRBJ2-1, so the J assignment may be wrong. The CDR3 is CASSPPEGYEQFF. The CDR3, as DNA: TGTGCCAGCTCACCACCGGAGGGTTACGAGCAGTTCTTC.